This T cell receptor beta chain is drawn from a study of blood T cell repertoires in COVID-19. Whole-study context: Whether acute or convalescent, the COVID-19 samples came from the United States, Italy and Spain. Sources were T cells, B-cell-depleted T cells, or PBMCs; the material itself was cDNA or gDNA.

Original data processing: The authors estimated nucleated cell counts from reference gene primer amplification. Sequenced by immunoSEQ multiplex PCR; TCRdb stores in-frame clones only, minus some. The D gene and trimming were derived from the DNA, and the V and J assignments and clone size from that table. The sample lists about 240,000 clones, roughly 80% occurring once. The germline V gene has CDR1 SGHVS and CDR2 FQNEAQ. The ends were cut back, 6 bases at V and 9 bases at J, with 15 bases in the middle. CDR3 size: 13 residues. The origin of this receptor is a woman in her fifties or sixties with active or convalescent COVID-19. Input material: peripheral blood. This chain joins TRBV7-8 and TRBJ2-4, with D perhaps matching TRBD1 (5 bases). The CDR3 bases are TGTGCCAGCAGTGCAGGGTCGACGGGCATTCAGTACTTC. It translates to CASSAGSTGIQYF.